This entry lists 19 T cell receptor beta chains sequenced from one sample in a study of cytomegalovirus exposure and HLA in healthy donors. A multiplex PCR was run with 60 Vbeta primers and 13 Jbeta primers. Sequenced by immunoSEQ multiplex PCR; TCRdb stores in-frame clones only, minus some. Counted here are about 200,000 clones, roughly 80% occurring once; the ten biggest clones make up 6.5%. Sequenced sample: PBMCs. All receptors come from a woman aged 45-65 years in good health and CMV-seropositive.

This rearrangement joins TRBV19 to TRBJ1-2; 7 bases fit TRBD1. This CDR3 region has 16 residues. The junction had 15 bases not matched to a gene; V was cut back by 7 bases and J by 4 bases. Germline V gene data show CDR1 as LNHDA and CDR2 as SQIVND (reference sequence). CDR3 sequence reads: CASNYIGQDGGYGYTF. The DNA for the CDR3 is TGTGCCAGTAATTATATTGGACAGGACGGAGGCTATGGCTACACCTTC.

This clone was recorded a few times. For the CDR3, the DNA is TGCGCCAGCAGCCAAGATCTCCACGAGCAGTACTTC. Translation: CASSQDLHEQYF. The chain couples TRBV4-1 to TRBJ2-7; D is uncertain. V was pared by 0 bases and J by 5 bases, with 5 bases between. In germline, CDR1 is MGHRA, CDR2 YSYEKL. The CDR3 consists of 12 residues.

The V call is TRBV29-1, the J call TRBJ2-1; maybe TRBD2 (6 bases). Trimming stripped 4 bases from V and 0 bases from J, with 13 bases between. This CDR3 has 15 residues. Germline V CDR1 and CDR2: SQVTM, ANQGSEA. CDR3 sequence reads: CSVVGGTFSYNEQFF. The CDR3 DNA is TGCAGCGTTGTTGGGGGGACCTTCTCCTACAATGAGCAGTTCTTC.

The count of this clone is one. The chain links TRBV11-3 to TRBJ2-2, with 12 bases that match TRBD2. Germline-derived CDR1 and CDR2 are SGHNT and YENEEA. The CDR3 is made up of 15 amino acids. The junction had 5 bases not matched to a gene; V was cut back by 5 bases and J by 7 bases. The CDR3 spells CASSVGLAGYGELFF. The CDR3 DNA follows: TGTGCCAGCAGCGTGGGACTAGCGGGTTACGGGGAGCTGTTTTTT.

In nucleotides, the CDR3 is TGTGCCAGCAGTTCCAGGGGGCTGGGCGGCAATCAGCCCCAGCATTTT. Its protein product is CASSSRGLGGNQPQHF. The chain is built from TRBV27 and TRBJ1-5; 8 nucleotides line up with TRBD1. The CDR3 covers 16 residues. With 4 bases clipped from V and 2 bases from J, the junction kept 7 bases outside the gene matches. Per germline, CDR1 MNHEY and CDR2 SMNVEV (reference sequence).

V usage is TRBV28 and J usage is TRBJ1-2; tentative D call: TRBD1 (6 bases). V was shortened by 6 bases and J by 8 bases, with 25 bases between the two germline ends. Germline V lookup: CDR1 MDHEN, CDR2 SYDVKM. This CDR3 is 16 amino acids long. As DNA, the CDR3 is TGTGCCAGCAGCCCCTTGAGCGGGGGGGGCGATCGGGGCTACACCTTC. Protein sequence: CASSPLSGGGDRGYTF.

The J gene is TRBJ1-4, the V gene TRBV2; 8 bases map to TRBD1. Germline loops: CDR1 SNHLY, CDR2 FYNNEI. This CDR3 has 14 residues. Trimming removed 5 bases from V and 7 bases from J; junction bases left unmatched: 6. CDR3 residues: CASSTQGAGEKLFF. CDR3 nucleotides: TGTGCCAGCAGTACCCAGGGGGCGGGTGAAAAACTGTTTTTT.

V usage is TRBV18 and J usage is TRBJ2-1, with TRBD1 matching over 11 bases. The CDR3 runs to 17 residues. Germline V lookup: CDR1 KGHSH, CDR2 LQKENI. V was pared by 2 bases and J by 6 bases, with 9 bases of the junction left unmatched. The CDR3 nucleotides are TGTGCCAGCTCACCAGTACTACCCGGGACAGGGGGCAATGAGCAGTTCTTC. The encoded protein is CASSPVLPGTGGNEQFF.

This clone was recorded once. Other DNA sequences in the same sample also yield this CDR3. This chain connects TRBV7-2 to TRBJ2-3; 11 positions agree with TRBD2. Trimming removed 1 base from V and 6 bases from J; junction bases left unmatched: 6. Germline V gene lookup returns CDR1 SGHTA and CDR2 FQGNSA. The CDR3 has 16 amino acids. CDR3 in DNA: TGTGCCAGCAGCTTAGGGGTAGCGGGGGGGCTGGATACGCAGTATTTT. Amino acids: CASSLGVAGGLDTQYF.

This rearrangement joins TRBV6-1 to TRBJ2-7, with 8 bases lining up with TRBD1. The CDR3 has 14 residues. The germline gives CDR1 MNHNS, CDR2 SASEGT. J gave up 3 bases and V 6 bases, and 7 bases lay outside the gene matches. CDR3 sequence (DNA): TGTGCCAGCAGCGTCGGGACAGGCTTCTACGAGCAGTACTTC. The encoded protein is CASSVGTGFYEQYF.

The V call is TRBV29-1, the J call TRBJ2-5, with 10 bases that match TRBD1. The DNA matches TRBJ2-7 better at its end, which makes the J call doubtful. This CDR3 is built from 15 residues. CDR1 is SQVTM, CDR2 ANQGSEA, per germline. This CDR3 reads CSARTGGISSYEQYF. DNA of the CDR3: TGCAGCGCCCGGACAGGGGGAATCAGCTCCTACGAGCAGTACTTC.

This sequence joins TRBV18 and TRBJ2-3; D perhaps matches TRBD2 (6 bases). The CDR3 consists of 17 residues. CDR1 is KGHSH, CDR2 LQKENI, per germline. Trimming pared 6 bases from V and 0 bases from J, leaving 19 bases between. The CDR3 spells CASSHVSASGSTDTQYF. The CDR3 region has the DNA TGTGCCAGCTCGCATGTGTCGGCGAGCGGGAGCACAGATACGCAGTATTTT.

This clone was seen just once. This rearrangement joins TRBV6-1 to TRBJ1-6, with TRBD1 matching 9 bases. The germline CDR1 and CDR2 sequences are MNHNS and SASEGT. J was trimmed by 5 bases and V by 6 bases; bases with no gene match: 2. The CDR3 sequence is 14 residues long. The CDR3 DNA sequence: TGTGCCAGCAGCCGGGACAGGGATAATTCACCCCTCCACTTT. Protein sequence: CASSRDRDNSPLHF.

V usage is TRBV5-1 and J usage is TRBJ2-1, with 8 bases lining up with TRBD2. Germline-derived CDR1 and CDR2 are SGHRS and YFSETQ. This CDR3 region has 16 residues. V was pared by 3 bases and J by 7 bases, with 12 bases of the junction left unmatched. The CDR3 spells CASSWDGGAESNEQFF. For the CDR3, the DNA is TGCGCCAGCAGCTGGGACGGGGGGGCTGAATCGAATGAGCAGTTCTTC.

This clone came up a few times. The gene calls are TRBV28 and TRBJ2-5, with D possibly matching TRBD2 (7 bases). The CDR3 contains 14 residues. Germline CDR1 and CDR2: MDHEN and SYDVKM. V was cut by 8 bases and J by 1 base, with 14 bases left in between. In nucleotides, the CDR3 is TGTGCCAGCGGAGTCGCGGGGGCCCAAGAGACCCAGTACTTC. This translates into CASGVAGAQETQYF.

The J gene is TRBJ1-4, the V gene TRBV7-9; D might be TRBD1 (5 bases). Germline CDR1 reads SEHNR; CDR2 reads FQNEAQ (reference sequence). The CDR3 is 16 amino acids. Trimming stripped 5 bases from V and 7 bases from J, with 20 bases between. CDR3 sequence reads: CASSPTGGIGVEKLFF. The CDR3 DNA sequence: TGTGCCAGCAGCCCGACTGGGGGGATAGGGGTTGAAAAACTGTTTTTT. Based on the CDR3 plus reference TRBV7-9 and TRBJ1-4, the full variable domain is DTGVSQNPRHKITKRGQNVTFRCDPISEHNRLYWYRQTLGQGPEFLTYFQNEAQLEKSRLLSDRFSAERPKGSFSTLEIQRTEQGDSAMYLCASSPTGGIGVEKLFFGSGTQLSVL.

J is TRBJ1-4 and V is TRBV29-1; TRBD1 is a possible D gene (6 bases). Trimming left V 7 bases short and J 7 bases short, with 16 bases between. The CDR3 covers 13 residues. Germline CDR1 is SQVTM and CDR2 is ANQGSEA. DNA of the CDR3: TGCAGCGCAACAGGGAATATCGGTGAAAAACTGTTTTTT. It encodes CSATGNIGEKLFF. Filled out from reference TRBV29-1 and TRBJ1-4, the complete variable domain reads SAVISQKPSRDICQRGTSLTIQCQVDSQVTMMFWYRQQPGQSLTLIATANQGSEATYESGFVIDKFPISRPNLTFSTLTVSNMSPEDSSIYLCSATGNIGEKLFFGSGTQLSVL.

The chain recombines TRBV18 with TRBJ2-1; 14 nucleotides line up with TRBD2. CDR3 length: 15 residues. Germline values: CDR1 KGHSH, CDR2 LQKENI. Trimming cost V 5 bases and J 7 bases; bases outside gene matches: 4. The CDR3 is CASSEGLAGGNEQFF. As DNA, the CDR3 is TGTGCCAGCTCAGAAGGACTAGCGGGAGGTAATGAGCAGTTCTTC. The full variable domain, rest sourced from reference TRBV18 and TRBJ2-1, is NAGVMQNPRHLVRRRGQEARLRCSPMKGHSHVYWYRQLPEEGLKFMVYLQKENIIDESGMPKERFSAEFPKEGPSILRIQQVVRGDSAAYFCASSEGLAGGNEQFFGPGTRLTVL.

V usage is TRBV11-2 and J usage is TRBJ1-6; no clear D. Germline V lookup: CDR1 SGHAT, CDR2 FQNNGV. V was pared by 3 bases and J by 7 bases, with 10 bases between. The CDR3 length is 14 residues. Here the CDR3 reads CASSLRETNSPLHF. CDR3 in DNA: TGTGCCAGCAGCTTGAGGGAAACCAATTCACCCCTCCACTTT.